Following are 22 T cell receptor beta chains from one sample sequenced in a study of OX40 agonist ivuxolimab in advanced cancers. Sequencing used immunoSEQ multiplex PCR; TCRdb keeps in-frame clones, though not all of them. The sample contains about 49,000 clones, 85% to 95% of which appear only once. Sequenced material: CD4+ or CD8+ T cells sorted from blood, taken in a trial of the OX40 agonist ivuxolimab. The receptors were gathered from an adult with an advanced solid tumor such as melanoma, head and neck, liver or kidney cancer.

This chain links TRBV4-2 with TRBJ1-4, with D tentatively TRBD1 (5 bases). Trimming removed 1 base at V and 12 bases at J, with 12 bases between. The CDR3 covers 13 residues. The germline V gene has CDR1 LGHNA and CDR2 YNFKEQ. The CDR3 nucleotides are TGTGCCAGCAGCCAAGCGGGGGAGAGGGAACTGTTTTTT. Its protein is CASSQAGERELFF.

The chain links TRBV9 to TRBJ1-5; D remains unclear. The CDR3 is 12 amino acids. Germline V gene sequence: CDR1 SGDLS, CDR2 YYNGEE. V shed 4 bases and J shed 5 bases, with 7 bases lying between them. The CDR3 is CASSPMDQPQHF. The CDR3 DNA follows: TGTGCCAGCAGCCCGATGGATCAGCCCCAGCATTTT. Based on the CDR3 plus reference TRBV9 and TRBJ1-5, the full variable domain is DSGVTQTPKHLITATGQRVTLRCSPRSGDLSVYWYQQSLDQGLQFLIQYYNGEERAKGNILERFSAQQFPDLHSELNLSSLELGDSALYFCASSPMDQPQHFGDGTRLSIL.

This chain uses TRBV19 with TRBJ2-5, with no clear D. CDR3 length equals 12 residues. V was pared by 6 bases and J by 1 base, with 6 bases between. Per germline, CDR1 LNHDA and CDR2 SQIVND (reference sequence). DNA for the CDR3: TGTGCCAGTAGGGGTCTCCAAGAGACCCAGTACTTC. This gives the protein CASRGLQETQYF.

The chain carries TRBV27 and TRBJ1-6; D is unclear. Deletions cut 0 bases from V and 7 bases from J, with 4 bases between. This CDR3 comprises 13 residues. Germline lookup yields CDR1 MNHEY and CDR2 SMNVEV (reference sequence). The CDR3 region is CASSLSGNSPLHF. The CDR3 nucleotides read TGTGCCAGCAGTTTATCGGGGAATTCACCCCTCCACTTT.

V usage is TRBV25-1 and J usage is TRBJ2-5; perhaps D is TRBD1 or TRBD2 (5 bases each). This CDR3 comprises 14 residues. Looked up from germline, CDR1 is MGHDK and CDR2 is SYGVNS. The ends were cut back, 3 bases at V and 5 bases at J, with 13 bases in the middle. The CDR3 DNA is TGTGCCAGCAGTGAGAGGGGAATAGGGGAGACCCAGTACTTC. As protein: CASSERGIGETQYF.

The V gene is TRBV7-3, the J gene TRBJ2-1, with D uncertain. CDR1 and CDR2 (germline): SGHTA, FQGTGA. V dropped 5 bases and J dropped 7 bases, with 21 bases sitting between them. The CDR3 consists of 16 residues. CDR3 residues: CASSLLSAYPLNEQFF. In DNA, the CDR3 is TGTGCCAGCAGCCTCTTGTCGGCGTACCCCCTGAATGAGCAGTTCTTC.

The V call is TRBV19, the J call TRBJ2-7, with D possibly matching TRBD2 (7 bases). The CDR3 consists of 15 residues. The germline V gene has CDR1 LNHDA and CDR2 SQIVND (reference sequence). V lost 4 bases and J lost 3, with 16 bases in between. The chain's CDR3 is CASSTPGGAYYEQYF. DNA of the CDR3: TGTGCCAGTAGTACACCGGGGGGCGCCTACTACGAGCAGTACTTC.

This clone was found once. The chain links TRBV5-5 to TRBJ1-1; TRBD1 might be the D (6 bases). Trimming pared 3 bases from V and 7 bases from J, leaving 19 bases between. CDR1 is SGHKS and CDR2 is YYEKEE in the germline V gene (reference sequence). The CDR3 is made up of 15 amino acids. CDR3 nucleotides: TGTGCCAGCAGCTCGGGACAAAATCTTGGCGGTGAAGCTTTCTTT. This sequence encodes CASSSGQNLGGEAFF.

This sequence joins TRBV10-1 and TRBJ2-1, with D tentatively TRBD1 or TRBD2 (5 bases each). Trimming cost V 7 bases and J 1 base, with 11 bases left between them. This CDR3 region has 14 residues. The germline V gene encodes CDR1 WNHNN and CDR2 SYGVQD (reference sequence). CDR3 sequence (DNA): TGCGCCAGCACCCGGGACGAATCCTACAATGAGCAGTTCTTC. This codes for CASTRDESYNEQFF.

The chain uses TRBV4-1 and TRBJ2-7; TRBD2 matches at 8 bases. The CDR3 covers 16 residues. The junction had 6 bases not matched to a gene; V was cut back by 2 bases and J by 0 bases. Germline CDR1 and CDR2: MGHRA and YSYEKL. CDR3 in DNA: TGCGCCAGCAGCCAATCCCTAGCGGGTCTCTCCTACGAGCAGTACTTC. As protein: CASSQSLAGLSYEQYF.

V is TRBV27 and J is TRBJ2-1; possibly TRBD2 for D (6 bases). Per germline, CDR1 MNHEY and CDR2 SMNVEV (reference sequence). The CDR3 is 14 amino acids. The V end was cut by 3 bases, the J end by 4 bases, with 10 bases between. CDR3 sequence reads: CASSFRGRYNEQFF. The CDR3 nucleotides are TGTGCCAGCAGTTTTCGGGGGAGGTACAATGAGCAGTTCTTC.

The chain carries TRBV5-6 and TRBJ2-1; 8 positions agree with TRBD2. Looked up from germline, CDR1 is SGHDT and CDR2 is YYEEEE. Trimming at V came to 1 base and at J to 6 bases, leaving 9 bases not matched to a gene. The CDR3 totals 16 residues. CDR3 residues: CASSLNSGTSGNEQFF. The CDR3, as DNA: TGTGCCAGCAGCTTGAATAGCGGGACATCCGGCAATGAGCAGTTCTTC.

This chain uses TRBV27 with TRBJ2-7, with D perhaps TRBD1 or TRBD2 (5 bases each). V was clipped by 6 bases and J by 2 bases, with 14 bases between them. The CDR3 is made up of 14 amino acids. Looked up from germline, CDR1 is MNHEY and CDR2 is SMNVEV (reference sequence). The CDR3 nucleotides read TGTGCCAGCAGCTCCGGGACCCCCGCCTACGAGCAGTACTTC. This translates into CASSSGTPAYEQYF.

The CDR3 DNA is TGTGCCAGCGGGAGGGAGTCCTACGAGCAGTACTTC. Encoded protein: CASGRESYEQYF. The chain is built from TRBV27 and TRBJ2-7; 7 bases align to TRBD2. This CDR3 has 12 amino acids. Germline assignment: CDR1 MNHEY and CDR2 SMNVEV (reference sequence). The trim removed 8 bases at V and 1 base at J, leaving 2 bases unmatched.

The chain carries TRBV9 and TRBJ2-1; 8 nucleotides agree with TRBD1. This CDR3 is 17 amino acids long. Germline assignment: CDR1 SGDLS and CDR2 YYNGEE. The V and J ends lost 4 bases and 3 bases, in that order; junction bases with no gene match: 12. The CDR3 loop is CASSLTKQGGFYNEQFF. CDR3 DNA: TGTGCCAGCAGCCTAACCAAACAGGGGGGCTTCTACAATGAGCAGTTCTTC.

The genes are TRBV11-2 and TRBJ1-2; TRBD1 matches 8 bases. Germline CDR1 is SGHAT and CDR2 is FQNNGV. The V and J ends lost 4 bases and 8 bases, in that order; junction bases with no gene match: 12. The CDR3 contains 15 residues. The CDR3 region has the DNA TGTGCCAGCAGCTCACTCCTTAGGACAGGGCCGGGCTACACCTTC. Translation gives CASSSLLRTGPGYTF.

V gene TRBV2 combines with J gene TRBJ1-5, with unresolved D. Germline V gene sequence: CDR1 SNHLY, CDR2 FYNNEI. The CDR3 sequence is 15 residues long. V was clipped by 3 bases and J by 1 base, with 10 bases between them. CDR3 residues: CASSDSRGSNQPQHF. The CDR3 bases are TGTGCCAGCAGTGACTCCCGCGGGAGCAATCAGCCCCAGCATTTT.

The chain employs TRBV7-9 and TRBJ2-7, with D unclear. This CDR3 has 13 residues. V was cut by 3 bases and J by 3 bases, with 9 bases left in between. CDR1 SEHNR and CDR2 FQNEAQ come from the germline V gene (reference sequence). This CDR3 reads CASSFASIYEQYF. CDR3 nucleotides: TGTGCCAGCAGCTTTGCGTCAATCTACGAGCAGTACTTC. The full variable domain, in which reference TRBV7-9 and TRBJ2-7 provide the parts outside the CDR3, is DTGVSQNPRHKITKRGQNVTFRCDPISEHNRLYWYRQTLGQGPEFLTYFQNEAQLEKSRLLSDRFSAERPKGSFSTLEIQRTEQGDSAMYLCASSFASIYEQYFGPGTRLTVT.

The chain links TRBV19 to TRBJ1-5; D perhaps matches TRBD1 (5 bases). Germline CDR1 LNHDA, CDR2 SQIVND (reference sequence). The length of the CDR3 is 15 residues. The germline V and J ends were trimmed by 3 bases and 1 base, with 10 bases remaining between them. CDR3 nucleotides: TGTGCCAGTAGTATTTGGGGGAGCAGCAATCAGCCCCAGCATTTT. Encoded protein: CASSIWGSSNQPQHF.

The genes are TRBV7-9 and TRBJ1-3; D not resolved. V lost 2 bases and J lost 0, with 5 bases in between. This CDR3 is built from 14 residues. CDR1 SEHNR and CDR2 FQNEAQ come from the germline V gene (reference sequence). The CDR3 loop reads CASSLPDSGNTIYF. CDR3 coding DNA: TGTGCCAGCAGCTTACCGGACTCTGGAAACACCATATATTTT.

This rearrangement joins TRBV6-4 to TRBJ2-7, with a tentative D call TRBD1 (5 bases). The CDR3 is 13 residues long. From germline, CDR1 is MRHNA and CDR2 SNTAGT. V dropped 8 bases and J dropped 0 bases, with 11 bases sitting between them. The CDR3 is CASLDSLSYEQYF. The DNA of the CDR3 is TGTGCCAGCCTAGACAGTCTCTCCTACGAGCAGTACTTC.

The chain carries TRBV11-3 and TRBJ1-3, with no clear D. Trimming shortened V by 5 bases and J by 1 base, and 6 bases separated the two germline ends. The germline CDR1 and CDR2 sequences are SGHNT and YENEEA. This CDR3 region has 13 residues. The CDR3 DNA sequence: TGTGCCAGCAGCCGGGGATCTGGAAACACCATATATTTT. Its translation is CASSRGSGNTIYF. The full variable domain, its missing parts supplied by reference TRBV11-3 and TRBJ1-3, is EAGVVQSPRYKIIEKKQPVAFWCNPISGHNTLYWYLQNLGQGPELLIRYENEEAVDDSQLPKDRFSAERLKGVDSTLKIQPAELGDSAVYLCASSRGSGNTIYFGEGSWLTVV.